What follows are 25 T cell receptor beta chains derived from one specimen sequenced in a study of blood T cell repertoires in COVID-19. Using immunoSEQ multiplex PCR, the repertoire was profiled, and TCRdb retains in-frame clones only, with some absent. The sample yields 200,000 to 250,000 clones, approximately 86% seen once. The sample was peripheral blood. Receptor source: a man aged 80 or over with acute or convalescent COVID-19.

The rearrangement links TRBV7-2 to TRBJ2-3; 8 bases agree with TRBD2. The germline CDR1 and CDR2 sequences are SGHTA and FQGNSA. After removal of 6 bases from V and 5 bases from J, the junction contained 10 bases not matched to a gene. The CDR3 covers 15 residues. CDR3 sequence (DNA): TGTGCCAGCAGTTTACGGGGGGGCCCCCTAGATACGCAGTATTTT. The encoded protein is CASSLRGGPLDTQYF. Based on the CDR3 plus reference TRBV7-2 and TRBJ2-3, the full variable domain is GAGVSQSPSNKVTEKGKDVELRCDPISGHTALYWYRQSLGQGLEFLIYFQGNSAPDKSGLPSDRFSAERTGGSVSTLTIQRTQQEDSAVYLCASSLRGGPLDTQYFGPGTRLTVL.

The chain combines TRBV3-1 (or the pseudogene TRBV3-2) with TRBJ2-3, with 8 bases lining up with TRBD2. Germline values: CDR1 LGHDT, CDR2 YNNKEL (reference sequence). This CDR3 region has 16 residues. The junction had 8 bases not matched to a gene; V was cut back by 4 bases and J by 2 bases. CDR3 bases: TGTGCCAGCAGCCGCAGGCGGGGGGCGAACACAGATACGCAGTATTTT. The encoded protein is CASSRRRGANTDTQYF.

There are a few counts of this clone. The chain carries TRBV5-6 and TRBJ2-7; 14 bases match TRBD2. The CDR3 consists of 16 residues. Germline V gene data show CDR1 as SGHDT and CDR2 as YYEEEE. V shed 0 bases and J 3 bases; nucleotides not matched to a gene: 2. The CDR3 reads CASSLGTSGGFYEQYF. The CDR3 nucleotides are TGTGCCAGCAGCTTGGGGACTAGCGGGGGGTTCTACGAGCAGTACTTC.

The chain employs TRBV7-9 and TRBJ2-5; 10 bases agree with TRBD1. Germline lookup yields CDR1 SEHNR and CDR2 FQNEAQ (reference sequence). This CDR3 is 14 amino acids long. The V segment lost 2 bases and the J segment 7 bases; nucleotides outside the gene matches: 4. The CDR3 sequence: CASSLPGQGGTQYF. The CDR3 nucleotides read TGTGCCAGCAGCTTACCCGGACAGGGGGGGACCCAGTACTTC. The variable domain in full, with the rest retrieved from reference TRBV7-9 and TRBJ2-5, is DTGVSQNPRHKITKRGQNVTFRCDPISEHNRLYWYRQTLGQGPEFLTYFQNEAQLEKSRLLSDRFSAERPKGSFSTLEIQRTEQGDSAMYLCASSLPGQGGTQYFGPGTRLLVL.

As regards this clone: The junction does not match germline at one end; this may be a read error. The chain joins TRBV6-5 to TRBJ2-4; 9 nucleotides agree with TRBD1. CDR1 is MNHEY and CDR2 is SVGAGI in the germline V gene. The length of the CDR3 is 13 residues. The CDR3 DNA sequence: TGTGCCAGCAGACCACAGGGGGCGTATCTATGGTGGTTC. Its protein product is CASRPQGAYLWWF.

The V gene is TRBV18, the J gene TRBJ1-2; 8 nucleotides match TRBD1. Germline-derived CDR1 and CDR2 are KGHSH and LQKENI. The CDR3 totals 17 residues. Trimming removed 0 bases from V and 4 bases from J; junction bases left unmatched: 10. The CDR3 DNA follows: TGTGCCAGCTCACCACCGAATTCGCGACAGGGGTTCTATGGCTACACCTTC. It yields the protein CASSPPNSRQGFYGYTF.

V usage is TRBV4-3 and J usage is TRBJ2-1; 12 positions match TRBD1. This CDR3 has 17 residues. The trim removed 2 bases at V and 7 bases at J, leaving 9 bases unmatched. In germline, CDR1 is LGHNA, CDR2 YSLEER. Written as DNA, the CDR3 is TGCGCCAGCAGCCAACACCCGGGACAGGGGGCGCGGAATGAGCAGTTCTTC. Amino acid sequence: CASSQHPGQGARNEQFF.

This rearrangement joins TRBV7-2 to TRBJ2-2; the match to TRBD2 covers 8 bases. With 5 bases clipped from V and 4 bases from J, the junction kept 3 bases outside the gene matches. CDR1 is SGHTA and CDR2 is FQGNSA in the germline V gene. The CDR3 runs 14 residues. The CDR3, as DNA: TGTGCCAGCAGCAGGAGCGGGAGCACCGGGGAGCTGTTTTTT. Translating it yields CASSRSGSTGELFF.

This sequence joins TRBV12-3 or TRBV12-4 and TRBJ1-2, with a tentative D call TRBD1 (6 bases). Between the trimmed V and J ends, which lost 5 bases and 5 bases, there was a span of 12 bases. The CDR3 has 13 residues. CDR3 coding DNA: TGTGCCAGCAGTGGGGGCGCGAGGTATGGCTACACCTTC. Its translation: CASSGGARYGYTF.

The rearrangement uses TRBV5-1 and TRBJ1-2, with 7 bases fitting TRBD1. The junction had 5 bases not matched to a gene; V was cut back by 0 bases and J by 6 bases. Germline-derived CDR1 and CDR2 are SGHRS and YFSETQ. This CDR3 spans 14 amino acids. CDR3 in DNA: TGCGCCAGCAGCTTGGAGGGCAGGGGGGATGGCTACACCTTC. Its translation is CASSLEGRGDGYTF.

The chain is built from TRBV19 and TRBJ1-1; no firm D call. In germline, CDR1 is LNHDA, CDR2 SQIVND (reference sequence). V lost 6 bases and J lost 3, with 11 bases in between. There are 13 residues in the CDR3. CDR3 sequence: CASRDMLHTEAFF. As DNA, the CDR3 is TGTGCCAGTAGAGACATGCTGCACACTGAAGCTTTCTTT.

This chain uses TRBV15 with TRBJ1-4; no definite D call. The CDR3 loop spans 13 amino acids. V lost 0 bases, J lost 7 bases, and 6 bases lay in between. Germline V gene lookup returns CDR1 LNHNV and CDR2 YYDKDF (reference sequence). The CDR3 nucleotides are TGTGCCACCAGCAGAGACCCCATTGAAAAACTGTTTTTT. This encodes CATSRDPIEKLFF. Looking up the rest from reference TRBV15 and TRBJ1-4 gives the full variable domain: DAMVIQNPRYQVTQFGKPVTLSCSQTLNHNVMYWYQQKSSQAPKLLFHYYDKDFNNEADTPDNFQSRRPNTSFCFLDIRSPGLGDTAMYLCATSRDPIEKLFFGSGTQLSVL.

The genes are TRBV10-3 and TRBJ1-1; D gene uncertain. CDR1 is ENHRY and CDR2 is SYGVKD in the germline V gene. This CDR3 spans 14 amino acids. Trimming shortened V by 11 bases and J by 1 base, and 17 bases separated the two germline ends. CDR3 sequence (DNA): TGTGCCTCCCGTGGGCCCACGAAGAACACTGAAGCTTTCTTT. Amino acids: CASRGPTKNTEAFF.

This chain connects TRBV7-9 to TRBJ1-5; 7 nucleotides match TRBD1. V lost 7 bases to trimming and J lost 6 bases; unmatched junction nucleotides: 9. Germline lookup yields CDR1 SEHNR and CDR2 FQNEAQ (reference sequence). CDR3 length equals 14 residues. The CDR3 nucleotides are TGTGCCAGCAATAACAGGGGTGAAGTTCAGCCCCAGCATTTT. Its translation: CASNNRGEVQPQHF.

The chain's CDR3 is CASRSNRGNTIYF. CDR3 nucleotides: TGTGCCAGCAGATCAAACAGGGGAAACACCATATATTTT. J is TRBJ1-3 and V is TRBV7-2, with TRBD1 as a possible D gene (5 bases). V lost 6 bases, J lost 4 bases, and 10 bases lay in between. This CDR3 contains 13 residues. Germline V CDR1 and CDR2: SGHTA, FQGNSA.

This chain uses TRBV19 with TRBJ1-1, with TRBD1 matching 8 bases. J was trimmed by 5 bases and V by 4 bases; bases with no gene match: 9. This CDR3 is 15 amino acids long. Germline-derived CDR1 and CDR2 are LNHDA and SQIVND (reference sequence). CDR3 DNA sequence: TGTGCCAGTAGTACGCAAACAGGGGGTGATACTGAAGCTTTCTTT. This gives the protein CASSTQTGGDTEAFF.

The V and J genes are TRBV5-6 and TRBJ1-2; TRBD1 aligns across 8 bases. After removal of 4 bases from V and 4 bases from J, the junction contained 9 bases not matched to a gene. The CDR3 is 15 residues long. Germline CDR1 SGHDT, CDR2 YYEEEE. The CDR3 reads CASSGDRGSSYGYTF. In DNA form, the CDR3 reads TGTGCCAGCAGCGGTGACAGGGGATCTAGCTATGGCTACACCTTC.

This sequence joins TRBV6-5 and TRBJ1-4; D is perhaps TRBD1 (6 bases). V was clipped by 10 bases and J by 1 base, with 13 bases between them. The germline V gene has CDR1 MNHEY and CDR2 SVGAGI. CDR3 length: 14 amino acids. The CDR3 sequence is CATKQGLTNEKLFF. The CDR3 nucleotides are TGTGCCACCAAACAGGGTTTAACTAATGAAAAACTGTTTTTT.

The chain has TRBV6-2 or TRBV6-3 and TRBJ1-5; 9 bases agree with TRBD1. Germline V gene lookup returns CDR1 MNHEY and CDR2 SVGEGT. After removal of 4 bases from V and 0 bases from J, the junction contained 7 bases not matched to a gene. The CDR3 is made up of 17 amino acids. The CDR3 bases are TGTGCCAGCAGTTGGGGACAGGGAATTTATAGCAATCAGCCCCAGCATTTT. Protein sequence: CASSWGQGIYSNQPQHF.

V is TRBV27 and J is TRBJ1-3; tentatively, D is TRBD1 (5 bases). The CDR3 is 16 amino acids. The V gene's germline CDR1 is MNHEY and CDR2 SMNVEV (reference sequence). V was pared by 5 bases and J by 1 base, with 15 bases between. CDR3 sequence reads: CASSQGGDLSGNTIYF. CDR3 DNA: TGTGCCAGCAGTCAAGGAGGGGATTTGTCTGGAAACACCATATATTTT.

The chain combines TRBV15 with TRBJ2-5, with TRBD2 matching over 7 bases. CDR1 and CDR2 (germline): LNHNV, YYDKDF (reference sequence). V gave up 0 bases and J gave up 5 bases; unmatched junction bases: 6. This CDR3 spans 15 amino acids. CDR3 sequence (DNA): TGTGCCACCAGCAGAGACCCAGGGAGGGACGAGACCCAGTACTTC. Its protein is CATSRDPGRDETQYF.

The V call is TRBV7-9, the J call TRBJ2-7, with 9 bases that match TRBD1. J was trimmed by 1 base and V by 11 bases; bases with no gene match: 18. Looked up from germline, CDR1 is SEHNR and CDR2 is FQNEAQ (reference sequence). The CDR3 runs to 17 residues. The CDR3 nucleotides read TGTGCCGAGGAAACCGGGACAGGGAGTGTTTTTTCCTACGAGCAGTACTTC. Translating gives CAEETGTGSVFSYEQYF.

The J gene is TRBJ1-1, the V gene TRBV6-5; D gene unclear. Trimming removed 1 base at V and 0 bases at J, with 9 bases between. The CDR3 length is 15 residues. CDR1 and CDR2 from the germline V gene are MNHEY and SVGAGI. The CDR3 spells CASSYYPGLNTEAFF. The CDR3 DNA follows: TGTGCCAGCAGTTACTATCCAGGATTGAACACTGAAGCTTTCTTT.

The J gene is TRBJ2-1, the V gene TRBV10-3; D remains unclear. The ends were cut back, 5 bases at V and 1 base at J, with 9 bases in the middle. The CDR3 extends over 14 amino acids. In germline, CDR1 is ENHRY, CDR2 SYGVKD. DNA of the CDR3: TGTGCCATCAGTAGTCCCCGGTCCTACAATGAGCAGTTCTTC. Residues: CAISSPRSYNEQFF.

The rearrangement joins TRBV13 to TRBJ2-3, with D unclear. The V gene's germline CDR1 is PRHDT and CDR2 FYEKMQ (reference sequence). V lost 6 bases, J lost 4 bases, and 11 bases lay in between. The CDR3 consists of 13 residues. CDR3 protein: CASSFSSSDTQYF. The CDR3 region has the DNA TGTGCCAGCAGTTTTTCGAGCTCAGATACGCAGTATTTT.